Here is one T cell receptor (beta chain) with its context. This specimen comes from a study of shared clonotypes between healthy human individuals. For each subset, genomic DNA was distributed in equal portions over several immunoSEQ plates. The authors loaded 150 to 250 ng DNA, 30,000 to 35,000 T cell genomes, into sorted-subset replicate PCRs. The repertoire was sequenced with immunoSEQ multiplex PCR; TCRdb's copy has only in-frame clones and lacks some. The table has roughly 330,000 clones, around two thirds seen once. The sequenced sample consisted of memory CD4+ T cells sorted from blood. Subset: CD45RA-negative fraction. The receptor was isolated from a man between 25 and 39 years old in good health.

The CDR3 spells CASSTDRGGYEQYF. In DNA, the CDR3 is TGTGCCAGCAGCACCGACAGGGGAGGGTACGAGCAGTACTTC. This rearrangement joins TRBV7-9 to TRBJ2-5, with D possibly being TRBD1 (8 bases). The DNA matches TRBJ2-7 better at its end, which makes the J call doubtful. The CDR3 is 14 amino acids. CDR1 is SEHNR and CDR2 is FQNEAQ in the germline V gene (reference sequence).